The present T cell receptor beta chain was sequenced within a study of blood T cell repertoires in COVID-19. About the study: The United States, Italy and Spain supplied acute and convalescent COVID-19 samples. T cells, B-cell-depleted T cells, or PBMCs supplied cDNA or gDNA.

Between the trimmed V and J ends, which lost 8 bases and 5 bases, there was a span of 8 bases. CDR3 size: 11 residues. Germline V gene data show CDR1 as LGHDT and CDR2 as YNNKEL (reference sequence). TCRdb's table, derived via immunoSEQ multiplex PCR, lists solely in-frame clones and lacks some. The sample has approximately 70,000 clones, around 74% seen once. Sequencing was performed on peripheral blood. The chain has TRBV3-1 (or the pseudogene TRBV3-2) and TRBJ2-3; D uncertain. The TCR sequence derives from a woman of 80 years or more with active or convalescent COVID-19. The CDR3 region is CASGRLDTQYF. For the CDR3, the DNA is TGTGCCAGCGGGCGATTAGATACGCAGTATTTT.